Listed here is a single TCR beta chain. This specimen comes from a study of CD8 T cells in ankylosing spondylitis. Each CDR3 protein gets one entry after TCRdb re-called the 5' RACE reads with MiXCR. The table lists roughly 170,000 distinct CDR3 sequences, 9.8% of them singletons. The clonotype comes from a female donor with ankylosing spondylitis or in good health (not recorded which). Input material: blood, either unsorted or a sorted T cell fraction (not recorded which).

The CDR3 here is CATSRDQGMTGTDTQYF. The CDR3 DNA is TGTGCCACCAGCAGAGATCAGGGGATGACAGGCACAGATACGCAGTATTTT. The chain links TRBV15 to TRBJ2-3; perhaps TRBD1 as D (6 bases). CDR3 length equals 17 residues. V was pared by 0 bases and J by 1 base, with 14 bases between. CDR1 and CDR2 from the germline V gene are LNHNV and YYDKDF (reference sequence). The whole variable domain, filled in from reference TRBV15 and TRBJ2-3, reads DAMVIQNPRYQVTQFGKPVTLSCSQTLNHNVMYWYQQKSSQAPKLLFHYYDKDFNNEADTPDNFQSRRPNTSFCFLDIRSPGLGDTAMYLCATSRDQGMTGTDTQYFGPGTRLTVL.